This T cell receptor beta chain was sequenced during a study of blood T cell repertoires in COVID-19. Study context: The study drew acute and convalescent COVID-19 samples from the United States, Italy and Spain. Sample material is recorded as cDNA or gDNA derived from T cells, B-cell-depleted T cells, or PBMCs.

Authors' processing steps: Nucleated cell counts were estimated from reference gene primer amplification. Measured with immunoSEQ multiplex PCR; TCRdb has only the in-frame clones, and not every one. The DNA was the basis for D and trimming; V, J and clone size are from that table. The table shows 180,000 or so clones, with about 91% occurring only once. V shed 4 bases and J 9 bases; nucleotides not matched to a gene: 9. Germline values: CDR1 SGHRS, CDR2 YFSETQ. CDR3 length equals 14 residues. Sequencing input: peripheral blood. The chain carries TRBV5-1 and TRBJ1-5, with 8 bases that match TRBD1. The receptor was isolated from a woman between 50 and 59 years old with acute or convalescent COVID-19. The CDR3 spells CASSLGQGYSPQHF. The CDR3 nucleotides are TGCGCCAGCAGCCTCGGACAGGGTTACTCGCCCCAGCATTTT.